This section outlines one T cell receptor (beta chain) sequence together with its context. Trimming removed 2 bases at V and 7 bases at J, with 11 bases between. This CDR3 is built from 13 residues. Germline lookup yields CDR1 MNHNS and CDR2 SASEGT. This sample is drawn from a study of cytomegalovirus exposure and HLA in healthy donors. Amplification used 60 Vbeta primers and 13 Jbeta primers. Produced via immunoSEQ multiplex PCR; TCRdb's table is partial and in-frame only. The table records tens of thousands of clones, less than 70% of them present only once. V gene TRBV6-1 combines with J gene TRBJ2-5; D might be TRBD1 (5 bases). The sequence was collected from a middle-aged man in good health and CMV-seropositive. Sequenced sample: PBMCs. Here the CDR3 reads CASSELGAGTQYF. For the CDR3, the DNA is TGTGCCAGCAGTGAATTAGGGGCTGGGACCCAGTACTTC.